A single sample is the source of the 28 T cell receptor beta chains below, sequenced in a study of blood T cells in healthy people across ages. The use of a sample-barcoded 5' primer and a J-beta primer mix characterized a second PCR of about 7 to 12 cycles. MiXCR was run by TCRdb on the 5' RACE reads, yielding one entry per CDR3 protein. The data contain approximately 1.5 million distinct CDR3 sequences, 42% of them seen just once; the ten biggest clones take up 4%. The sample comprised blood. The receptors come from a woman under 30 in good health.

This clonotype has just a few counts. The chain joins TRBV6-2 or TRBV6-3 to TRBJ2-5; 8 bases fit TRBD2. Germline V lookup: CDR1 MNHEY, CDR2 SVGEGT. Trimming took 5 bases from V and 5 from J; bases not matched to a gene: 7. This CDR3 contains 14 residues. CDR3 loop: CASSMAGGYETQYF. CDR3 DNA sequence: TGTGCCAGCAGTATGGCGGGAGGTTATGAGACCCAGTACTTC.

The chain has TRBV6-6 and TRBJ2-7; no reliable D call. This CDR3 contains 14 residues. Trimming left V 0 bases short and J 6 bases short, with 12 bases between. The V gene's germline CDR1 is MNHNY and CDR2 SVGAGI (reference sequence). CDR3 nucleotides: TGTGCCAGCAGTTACTCGACGGCCTCGGGCGAGCAGTACTTC. It specifies CASSYSTASGEQYF.

CDR3 bases: TGCAGTGCTAGTGGGGCAGGCTCAACTAATGAAAAACTGTTTTTT. The encoded protein is CSASGAGSTNEKLFF. This sequence joins TRBV20-1 and TRBJ1-4; D perhaps matches TRBD1 (5 bases). The CDR3 covers 15 residues. The V and J ends lost 3 bases and 0 bases respectively, with 11 bases between them. Germline loops: CDR1 DFQATT, CDR2 SNEGSKA (reference sequence).

The gene calls are TRBV3-1 and TRBJ1-4; possible D gene TRBD1, 5 bases. CDR1 LGHDT and CDR2 YNNKEL come from the germline V gene (reference sequence). The V gene lost 1 base and the J gene lost 5 bases, with 8 bases spanning the gap. CDR3 length equals 14 residues. DNA of the CDR3: TGTGCCAGCAGCCAAGTCGGGGGGAATGAAAAACTGTTTTTT. Translating gives CASSQVGGNEKLFF.

The chain uses TRBV21-1 and TRBJ2-3; TRBD1, the table's D call, lacks a check against the DNA. TRBV21-1 is marked as a pseudogene. The CDR3 has 18 residues. Written as DNA, the CDR3 is TGTGCCAGCAGCAAAAGCGGGCGGGACGAAAGCAACACAGATACGCAGTATTTT. Protein product: CASSKSGRDESNTDTQYF.

The chain combines TRBV5-5 with TRBJ2-7; TRBD1 aligns across 9 bases. The V segment lost 5 bases and the J segment 2 bases; nucleotides outside the gene matches: 11. The CDR3 sequence is 16 residues long. Germline CDR1 and CDR2: SGHKS and YYEKEE (reference sequence). The CDR3 DNA reads TGTGCCAGCAGATCCCGGACAGGGGTCGGGACCTACGAGCAGTACTTC. Translation: CASRSRTGVGTYEQYF.

The chain carries TRBV20-1 and TRBJ2-3; D may be TRBD2 (5 bases). V dropped 5 bases and J dropped 2 bases, with 8 bases sitting between them. Germline CDR1 DFQATT, CDR2 SNEGSKA (reference sequence). The length of the CDR3 is 12 residues. CDR3 bases: TGCAGTGCTCCGGACTCCACAGATACGCAGTATTTT. Translation gives CSAPDSTDTQYF.

The V gene is TRBV4-3, the J gene TRBJ2-3, with D unclear. Germline CDR1 is LGHNA and CDR2 is YSLEER. The CDR3 consists of 15 residues. Trimming stripped 0 bases from V and 6 bases from J, with 13 bases between. The CDR3 DNA reads as TGCGCCAGCAGCCAAGATCGATTCAGAACGGATACGCAGTATTTT. Its protein product is CASSQDRFRTDTQYF.

This clonotype came up many times. This chain joins TRBV4-1 and TRBJ2-7; D unclear. The CDR3 sequence is 17 residues long. With 1 base removed from V and 0 bases from J, the gap between germline ends came to 16 bases. The germline V gene encodes CDR1 MGHRA and CDR2 YSYEKL. CDR3: CASSQAAFTVSSYEQYF. The CDR3 DNA is TGCGCCAGCAGCCAAGCCGCCTTCACGGTGTCCTCCTACGAGCAGTACTTC.

The chain couples TRBV30 to TRBJ2-1; D unclear. Trimming stripped 0 bases from V and 4 bases from J, with 13 bases between. Germline CDR1 reads GTSNPN; CDR2 reads SVGIG (reference sequence). The CDR3 totals 15 residues. The CDR3 DNA follows: TGTGCCTGGAGTGTAAGGATGGTATTATACAATGAGCAGTTCTTC. Amino acid sequence: CAWSVRMVLYNEQFF.

Of note for this clonotype: At one boundary the junction diverges from the germline segment, which might be a read error. J is TRBJ1-5 and V is TRBV6-5, with 9 bases lining up with TRBD1. The germline V gene has CDR1 MNHEY and CDR2 SVGAGI. The CDR3 sequence is 14 residues long. CDR3 sequence reads: CTRGQGFSHQPQHF. For the CDR3, the DNA is TGTACCAGGGGACAGGGATTCAGTCATCAGCCCCAGCATTTT.

This clonotype was counted a few times. The rearrangement joins TRBV5-1 to TRBJ2-3; 8 nucleotides line up with TRBD1. The CDR3 sequence is 15 residues long. Germline V gives CDR1 SGHRS, CDR2 YFSETQ. Unmatched junction bases numbered 8, after V lost 4 bases and J lost 4 bases. CDR3 sequence reads: CASSPDRVRADTQYF. CDR3 sequence (DNA): TGCGCCAGCAGCCCGGACAGGGTTCGCGCAGATACGCAGTATTTT.

The chain carries TRBV7-8 and TRBJ2-3; 15 positions agree with TRBD2. Per the germline V gene, CDR1 is SGHVS and CDR2 is FQNEAQ. V gave up 5 bases and J gave up 4 bases; unmatched junction bases: 10. This CDR3 region has 18 residues. Here the CDR3 DNA reads TGTGCCAGCAGCGGACATAAAGGACTAGCGGGGGGGGCAGATACGCAGTATTTT. This codes for CASSGHKGLAGGADTQYF.

A single count supports this clonotype. Written as DNA, the CDR3 is TGCAGCGTTGCTGGCAGGGTGGCGAACACTGAAGCTTTCTTT. Translated: CSVAGRVANTEAFF. The chain is built from TRBV29-1 and TRBJ1-1; D possibly corresponds to TRBD1 (5 bases). The CDR3 consists of 14 residues. V was shortened by 4 bases and J by 1 base, with 13 bases between the two germline ends. Germline CDR1 and CDR2: SQVTM and ANQGSEA.

In this sample, this clonotype turned up a few times. V is TRBV6-2 or TRBV6-3 and J is TRBJ2-3; the D is unclear. The CDR3 covers 15 residues. V was clipped by 5 bases and J by 2 bases, with 14 bases between them. Germline V gene lookup returns CDR1 MNHEY and CDR2 SVGEGT. DNA of the CDR3: TGTGCCAGCAGTCCCGTTTACCCTCCCACAGATACGCAGTATTTT. Residues: CASSPVYPPTDTQYF.

The V call is TRBV29-1, the J call TRBJ2-7; 8 bases match TRBD1. The CDR3 has 11 residues. Germline V gives CDR1 SQVTM, CDR2 ANQGSEA. CDR3 DNA: TGCTCAGGGGGCAACCTTTACGAGCAGTACTTC. Amino acids: CSGGNLYEQYF.

In regard to this clonotype: Given a much more abundant clone one base away, this may be a read error. The chain is built from TRBV5-6 and TRBJ1-2; TRBD1 aligns across 10 bases. Trimming at V came to 8 bases and at J to 3 bases, leaving 4 bases not matched to a gene. Germline CDR1 is SGHDT and CDR2 is YYEEEE. The CDR3 is 13 amino acids. CDR3 region: CARRGTGDYGYTF. The CDR3 region has the DNA TGTGCCAGAAGAGGGACAGGGGACTATGGCTACACCTTC.

The genes are TRBV4-1 and TRBJ1-6; TRBD1 is a possible D gene (6 bases). Deletions cut 7 bases from V and 7 bases from J, with 17 bases between. CDR3 length: 15 amino acids. The V gene's germline CDR1 is MGHRA and CDR2 YSYEKL. CDR3 in DNA: TGCGCCAGCACCCTACAGGGAGGTGGAAATTCACCCCTCCACTTT. This gives the protein CASTLQGGGNSPLHF.

In its sample, this clonotype was seen a few times. The genes are TRBV11-3 and TRBJ2-3; 9 bases line up with TRBD1. This CDR3 comprises 17 residues. J was trimmed by 3 bases and V by 0 bases; bases with no gene match: 7. Looked up from germline, CDR1 is SGHNT and CDR2 is YENEEA. This CDR3 is CASSLDPPGTGTDTQYF. In nucleotides, the CDR3 is TGTGCCAGCAGCTTAGATCCCCCCGGGACAGGGACAGATACGCAGTATTTT.

This clonotype was recorded a few times. The chain combines TRBV6-5 with TRBJ1-2, with 8 nucleotides matching TRBD1. Losses at the gene ends were 6 bases for V and 6 bases for J; bases not matched to a gene: 12. This CDR3 is 15 amino acids long. Germline V CDR1 and CDR2: MNHEY, SVGAGI. CDR3 sequence: CASRKGTGKIHGYTF. CDR3 nucleotides: TGTGCCAGCAGAAAAGGGACAGGAAAGATCCATGGCTACACCTTC.

The chain couples TRBV20-1 to TRBJ2-5; D not resolved. V was cut by 1 base and J by 4 bases, with 10 bases left in between. The CDR3 extends over 13 amino acids. CDR1 is DFQATT, CDR2 SNEGSKA, per germline (reference sequence). CDR3 residues: CSARGWVGETQYF. CDR3 nucleotide sequence: TGCAGTGCTAGAGGGTGGGTAGGAGAGACCCAGTACTTC.

This clonotype was detected only a few times. The V gene is TRBV12-3 or TRBV12-4, the J gene TRBJ1-1, with D possibly matching TRBD1 (5 bases). V was cut by 8 bases and J by 4 bases, with 17 bases left in between. The CDR3 totals 14 residues. The CDR3 DNA reads TGTGCCAGCCGCGCAGGGAGGTTGAGCACTGAAGCTTTCTTT. Protein: CASRAGRLSTEAFF.

The rearrangement uses TRBV7-9 and TRBJ2-1, with TRBD2 identical over 8 bases. Losses at the gene ends were 5 bases for V and 4 bases for J; bases not matched to a gene: 13. The germline gives CDR1 SEHNR, CDR2 FQNEAQ (reference sequence). CDR3 length: 17 amino acids. In DNA, the CDR3 is TGTGCCAGCAGCCCAAGAATTAGCGGGACCATATACAATGAGCAGTTCTTC. Translated: CASSPRISGTIYNEQFF.

The CDR3 DNA is TGCAGCGTTGTTTCCGGGGTCACTGAAGCTTTCTTT. It translates to CSVVSGVTEAFF. The rearrangement joins TRBV29-1 to TRBJ1-1, with D hard to call. The germline V and J ends were trimmed by 4 bases and 4 bases, with 10 bases remaining between them. The CDR3 is 12 residues long. Looked up from germline, CDR1 is SQVTM and CDR2 is ANQGSEA.

In nucleotides, the CDR3 is TGTGCCAGCAGCTTAACCCCTATAAGAGGCTACGAGCAGTACTTC. It specifies CASSLTPIRGYEQYF. The V call is TRBV7-2, the J call TRBJ2-7; no clear D. The CDR3 runs to 15 residues. Germline CDR1 and CDR2: SGHTA and FQGNSA. Trimming removed 2 bases from V and 3 bases from J, with 14 bases in between.

This clonotype was seen a few times. The V and J genes are TRBV12-3 or TRBV12-4 and TRBJ2-5; the D is unclear. Trimming pared 4 bases from V and 2 bases from J, leaving 8 bases between. This CDR3 region has 13 residues. The CDR3 bases are TGTGCCAGCAGTTGGTACCAACAAGAGACCCAGTACTTC. This codes for CASSWYQQETQYF.

The V call is TRBV7-9, the J call TRBJ2-1; 9 bases fit TRBD2. The CDR3 spans 16 residues. V lost 6 bases to trimming and J lost 3 bases; unmatched junction nucleotides: 9. Germline lookup yields CDR1 SEHNR and CDR2 FQNEAQ (reference sequence). The CDR3 DNA reads TGTGCCAGCAGTGAAATCTCTAGCGGGGTCTACAATGAGCAGTTCTTC. Protein product: CASSEISSGVYNEQFF.

J is TRBJ1-4 and V is TRBV2; the D gene is possibly TRBD1 (6 bases). This CDR3 has 16 amino acids. V gave up 7 bases and J gave up 2 bases, with 17 bases separating them. Germline V CDR1 and CDR2: SNHLY, FYNNEI. CDR3 sequence reads: CASKQGGIGTNEKLFF. The DNA for the CDR3 is TGTGCCAGCAAACAAGGGGGAATCGGTACTAATGAAAAACTGTTTTTT.